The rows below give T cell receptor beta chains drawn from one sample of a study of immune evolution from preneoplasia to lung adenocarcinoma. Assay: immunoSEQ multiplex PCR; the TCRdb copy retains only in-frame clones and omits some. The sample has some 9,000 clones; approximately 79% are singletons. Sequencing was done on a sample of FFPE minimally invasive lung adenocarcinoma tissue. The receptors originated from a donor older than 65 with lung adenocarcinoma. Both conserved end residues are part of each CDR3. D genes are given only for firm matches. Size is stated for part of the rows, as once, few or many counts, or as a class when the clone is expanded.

CASSPRDTGELFF,TGTGCCAGCTCACCAAGGGACACCGGGGAGCTGTTTTTT,TRBJ2-2,NA,TRBV18,few
CASSRESQETQYF,TGCGCCAGCAGCCGGGAGTCCCAAGAGACCCAGTACTTC,TRBJ2-5,NA,TRBV5-1,once
CASSVGGFSGNTIYF,TGTGCCAGCAGCGTAGGAGGGTTCTCTGGAAACACCATATATTTT,TRBJ1-3,NA,TRBV9,once
CASSLEGSRVSPLHF,TGCGCCAGCAGCCTCGAAGGGTCCCGAGTTTCACCCCTCCACTTT,TRBJ1-6,NA,TRBV5-1,NA
CASSPPGLAGVRSTDTQYF,TGTGCCAGCAGCCCTCCCGGACTAGCGGGAGTTCGATCTACAGATACGCAGTATTTT,TRBJ2-3,TRBD2,TRBV7-2,NA
CASQANEKLFF,TGTGCCAGCCAGGCTAATGAAAAACTGTTTTTT,TRBJ1-4,NA,TRBV2,once
CATSRDGTALYGYTF,TGTGCCACCAGCAGAGATGGGACAGCCCTCTATGGCTACACCTTC,TRBJ1-2,TRBD1,TRBV15,NA
CSVRQSGNEQFF,TGCAGCGTTAGACAAAGCGGGAATGAGCAGTTCTTC,TRBJ2-1,NA,TRBV29-1,NA
CSVEGVGAGVNEQFF,TGCAGCGTTGAGGGAGTGGGAGCGGGAGTTAATGAGCAGTTCTTC,TRBJ2-1,TRBD2,TRBV29-1,NA
CASSRTSESPTGELFF,TGCGCCAGCAGCCGAACTAGTGAGAGCCCCACCGGGGAGCTGTTTTTT,TRBJ2-2,NA,TRBV5-1,NA
CASRQGADSDTQYF,TGTGCCAGCCGACAGGGGGCAGATTCAGATACGCAGTATTTT,TRBJ2-3,TRBD1,TRBV19,NA
CASSPGPNANYGYTF,TGTGCCAGCAGTCCCGGGCCAAACGCTAACTATGGCTACACCTTC,TRBJ1-2,NA,TRBV28,NA
CASSLATSNTGELFF,TGTGCCAGCAGCTTAGCTACTTCTAACACCGGGGAGCTGTTTTTT,TRBJ2-2,NA,TRBV11-2,few
CSVEGDRNTEAFF,TGCAGCGTTGAAGGGGACAGGAACACTGAAGCTTTCTTT,TRBJ1-1,TRBD1,TRBV29-1,NA
CASTGLAENTGELFF,TGTGCCAGTACCGGACTAGCGGAGAACACCGGGGAGCTGTTTTTT,TRBJ2-2,TRBD2,TRBV19,NA
CASSLDGRANEQFF,TGTGCCAGCAGCTTGGACGGGAGGGCCAATGAGCAGTTCTTC,TRBJ2-1,TRBD2,TRBV5-8,once
CASSQGDYEQYF,TGCGCCAGCAGTCAAGGTGACTACGAGCAATACTTC,TRBJ2-7,NA,TRBV23-1,NA
CASSLEGRVGELFF,TGTGCCAGCAGTTTGGAGGGGCGGGTCGGGGAGCTGTTTTTT,TRBJ2-2,NA,TRBV27,NA